The 18 T cell receptor beta chains listed next were all sequenced from one sample in a study of T cell changes during pregnancy in multiple sclerosis. Assay: immunoSEQ multiplex PCR; the TCRdb copy retains only in-frame clones and omits some. Of about 67,000 clones detected, 80% to 95% appear once; the ten largest clones hold approximately 1.6%. The source was peripheral blood, collected in the first trimester of pregnancy. These receptor sequences come from a female donor in good health, enrolled as a control in a pregnancy study.

The J gene is TRBJ2-7, the V gene TRBV28, with D tentatively TRBD1 (6 bases). This CDR3 is 15 amino acids long. Trimming took 2 bases from V and 6 from J, leaving 17 bases between them. From germline, CDR1 is MDHEN and CDR2 SYDVKM. The CDR3 is CASSLPGQQRGEQYF. The CDR3 DNA reads TGTGCCAGCAGTTTACCGGGACAACAGCGCGGCGAGCAGTACTTC.

CDR3 sequence: CASQGGVGTTDTQYF. The CDR3, as DNA: TGTGCCAGCCAGGGGGGCGTGGGGACCACAGATACGCAGTATTTT. The chain combines TRBV28 with TRBJ2-3, with D possibly matching TRBD1 (7 bases). Germline V gene lookup returns CDR1 MDHEN and CDR2 SYDVKM. CDR3 size: 15 residues. V shed 8 bases and J shed 2 bases, with 17 bases lying between them.

This clone appeared a single time. The rearrangement uses TRBV5-1 and TRBJ2-1, with 7 bases matching TRBD2. The CDR3 spans 16 residues. After removal of 4 bases from V and 4 bases from J, the junction contained 11 bases not matched to a gene. CDR1 is SGHRS, CDR2 YFSETQ, per germline. CDR3 bases: TGCGCCAGCAGCCCCATGCAGGGACTATCGTACAATGAGCAGTTCTTC. Translation gives CASSPMQGLSYNEQFF. The full variable domain, its missing parts supplied by reference TRBV5-1 and TRBJ2-1, is KAGVTQTPRYLIKTRGQQVTLSCSPISGHRSVSWYQQTPGQGLQFLFEYFSETQRNKGNFPGRFSGRQFSNSRSEMNVSTLELGDSALYLCASSPMQGLSYNEQFFGPGTRLTVL.

The rearrangement uses TRBV25-1 and TRBJ2-3, with TRBD2 as a possible D gene (6 bases). CDR1 and CDR2 (germline): MGHDK, SYGVNS. Trimming stripped 5 bases from V and 3 bases from J, with 21 bases between. The CDR3 covers 17 residues. The DNA of the CDR3 is TGTGCCAGCAGTCCAATTGAGCGGGCGCGCGTAACAGATACGCAGTATTTT. Translated, it gives CASSPIERARVTDTQYF.

The chain employs TRBV15 and TRBJ1-2, with 7 nucleotides matching TRBD1. There are 15 residues in the CDR3. Germline V gene data show CDR1 as LNHNV and CDR2 as YYDKDF (reference sequence). After removal of 3 bases from V and 8 bases from J, the junction contained 12 bases not matched to a gene. CDR3 sequence (DNA): TGTGCCACCAGCAGCCAGACAGGGCTGATTATGGGCTACACCTTC. It encodes CATSSQTGLIMGYTF. Complete variable domain (other parts from reference TRBV15 and TRBJ1-2): DAMVIQNPRYQVTQFGKPVTLSCSQTLNHNVMYWYQQKSSQAPKLLFHYYDKDFNNEADTPDNFQSRRPNTSFCFLDIRSPGLGDTAMYLCATSSQTGLIMGYTFGSGTRLTVV.

The chain employs TRBV4-1 and TRBJ1-5; tentatively, D is TRBD1 (6 bases). The germline CDR1 and CDR2 sequences are MGHRA and YSYEKL. CDR3 length equals 15 residues. The germline V and J ends were trimmed by 0 bases and 6 bases, with 12 bases remaining between them. CDR3 residues: CASSQDMRGSQPQHF. CDR3 nucleotides: TGCGCCAGCAGCCAAGATATGAGGGGGAGTCAGCCCCAGCATTTT.

The V call is TRBV6-1, the J call TRBJ1-2; 8 nucleotides line up with TRBD1. The CDR3 totals 15 residues. V was pared by 6 bases and J by 0 bases, with 6 bases of the junction left unmatched. Germline CDR1 reads MNHNS; CDR2 reads SASEGT. CDR3 amino acids: CASRGQGGSNYGYTF. CDR3 in DNA: TGTGCCAGCAGAGGACAGGGAGGTTCTAACTATGGCTACACCTTC.

The J gene is TRBJ2-3, the V gene TRBV9; D might be TRBD1 (5 bases). In germline, CDR1 is SGDLS, CDR2 YYNGEE. Trimming removed 3 bases from V and 1 base from J, with 9 bases in between. The CDR3 length is 14 residues. Here the CDR3 DNA reads TGTGCCAGCAGCGAGGGGCTCCGCACAGATACGCAGTATTTT. Residues: CASSEGLRTDTQYF.

The gene calls are TRBV2 and TRBJ2-1; 9 positions agree with TRBD2. V lost 2 bases, J lost 0 bases, and 14 bases stayed unmatched. Looked up from germline, CDR1 is SNHLY and CDR2 is FYNNEI. The CDR3 loop spans 20 amino acids. This chain's CDR3 is CASSEPRVILAGASYNEQFF. CDR3 DNA sequence: TGTGCCAGCAGTGAACCGAGAGTTATTTTAGCGGGAGCCTCCTACAATGAGCAGTTCTTC.

This chain joins TRBV28 and TRBJ1-3; a possible D gene is TRBD1 (6 bases). This CDR3 has 17 residues. The germline CDR1 and CDR2 sequences are MDHEN and SYDVKM. V lost 6 bases, J lost 0 bases, and 18 bases lay in between. The CDR3 DNA reads as TGTGCCAGCAGCTCCGCGGACAGACCTTACTCTGGAAACACCATATATTTT. This encodes CASSSADRPYSGNTIYF.

The chain joins TRBV5-1 to TRBJ2-2; 7 nucleotides match TRBD1. Germline lookup yields CDR1 SGHRS and CDR2 YFSETQ. The CDR3 contains 15 residues. With V trimmed by 0 bases and J by 5 bases, 4 bases remained unmatched. This chain's CDR3 is CASSLEGARTGELFF. The DNA for the CDR3 is TGCGCCAGCAGCTTGGAGGGGGCTAGGACCGGGGAGCTGTTTTTT.

The chain joins TRBV10-3 to TRBJ2-2, with D tentatively TRBD2 (6 bases). The germline gives CDR1 ENHRY, CDR2 SYGVKD. The CDR3 spans 17 residues. Between the trimmed V and J ends, which lost 4 bases and 8 bases, there was a span of 23 bases. The CDR3: CAISVQVGASAIGELFF. In nucleotides, the CDR3 is TGTGCCATCAGTGTTCAGGTCGGGGCTAGCGCGATAGGGGAGCTGTTTTTT.

In DNA form, the CDR3 reads TGTGCCAGCAGTGTCCCCAGGGGTGGCCAGCCCCAGCATTTT. Amino acid sequence: CASSVPRGGQPQHF. The V call is TRBV28, the J call TRBJ1-5; possibly TRBD1 for D (6 bases). This CDR3 spans 14 amino acids. V shed 5 bases and J shed 7 bases, with 15 bases lying between them. Germline CDR1 and CDR2: MDHEN and SYDVKM.

V usage is TRBV7-8 and J usage is TRBJ2-3, with TRBD2 matching 7 bases. The ends lost 6 bases at V and 6 bases at J; junction bases unmatched: 3. Germline lookup yields CDR1 SGHVS and CDR2 FQNEAQ. This CDR3 is built from 12 residues. The CDR3 coding sequence is TGTGCCAGCAGTTCACTAGCGGATACGCAGTATTTT. Protein product: CASSSLADTQYF. The whole variable domain, remainder taken from reference TRBV7-8 and TRBJ2-3, is GAGVSQSPRYKVAKRGQDVALRCDPISGHVSLFWYQQALGQGPEFLTYFQNEAQLDKSGLPSDRFFAERPEGSVSTLKIQRTQQEDSAVYLCASSSLADTQYFGPGTRLTVL.

The J gene is TRBJ2-7, the V gene TRBV5-1; TRBD1 matches 7 bases. The trim removed 5 bases at V and 3 bases at J, leaving 11 bases unmatched. The V gene's germline CDR1 is SGHRS and CDR2 YFSETQ. The CDR3 is 15 residues long. The CDR3 spells CASRARWTGHYEQYF. As DNA, the CDR3 is TGCGCCAGCAGGGCCAGGTGGACAGGCCACTACGAGCAGTACTTC. Using reference TRBV5-1 and TRBJ2-7 for the parts outside the CDR3, the full variable domain is KAGVTQTPRYLIKTRGQQVTLSCSPISGHRSVSWYQQTPGQGLQFLFEYFSETQRNKGNFPGRFSGRQFSNSRSEMNVSTLELGDSALYLCASRARWTGHYEQYFGPGTRLTVT.

This rearrangement joins TRBV29-1 to TRBJ2-7; weak D call: TRBD2 (6 bases). Germline assignment: CDR1 SQVTM and CDR2 ANQGSEA. V lost 5 bases and J lost 0, with 14 bases in between. This CDR3 has 14 residues. In DNA, the CDR3 is TGCAGCGTTCTCTTAGCGGATAGCTCCTACGAGCAGTACTTC. As protein: CSVLLADSSYEQYF.

The V gene is TRBV5-1, the J gene TRBJ1-2; D not certain. Between the trimmed V and J ends, which lost 0 bases and 5 bases, there was a span of 14 bases. This CDR3 is built from 15 residues. Germline lookup yields CDR1 SGHRS and CDR2 YFSETQ. The DNA of the CDR3 is TGCGCCAGCAGCTTGGATGATGGTCGGTCTTATGGCTACACCTTC. Protein sequence: CASSLDDGRSYGYTF.

V is TRBV25-1 and J is TRBJ1-5; D is perhaps TRBD1 (5 bases). CDR1 and CDR2 (germline): MGHDK, SYGVNS. Trimming removed 6 bases at V and 5 bases at J, with 17 bases between. The CDR3 contains 15 residues. CDR3 sequence (DNA): TGTGCCAGCAGCCCCGGGCAGGGCATATATCAGCCCCAGCATTTT. Protein product: CASSPGQGIYQPQHF.